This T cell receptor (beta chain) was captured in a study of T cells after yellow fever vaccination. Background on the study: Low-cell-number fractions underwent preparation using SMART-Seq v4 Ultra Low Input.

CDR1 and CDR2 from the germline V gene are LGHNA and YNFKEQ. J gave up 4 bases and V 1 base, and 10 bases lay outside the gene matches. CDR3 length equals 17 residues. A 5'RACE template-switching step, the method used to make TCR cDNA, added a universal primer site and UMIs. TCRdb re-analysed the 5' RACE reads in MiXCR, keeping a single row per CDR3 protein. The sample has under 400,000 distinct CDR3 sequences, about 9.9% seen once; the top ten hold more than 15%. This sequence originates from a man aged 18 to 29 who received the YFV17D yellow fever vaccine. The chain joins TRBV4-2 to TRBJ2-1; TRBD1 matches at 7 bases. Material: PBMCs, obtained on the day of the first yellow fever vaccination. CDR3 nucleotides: TGTGCCAGCAGCCAAGGCCCGGACAGGAAGAAATACAATGAGCAGTTCTTC. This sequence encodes CASSQGPDRKKYNEQFF.